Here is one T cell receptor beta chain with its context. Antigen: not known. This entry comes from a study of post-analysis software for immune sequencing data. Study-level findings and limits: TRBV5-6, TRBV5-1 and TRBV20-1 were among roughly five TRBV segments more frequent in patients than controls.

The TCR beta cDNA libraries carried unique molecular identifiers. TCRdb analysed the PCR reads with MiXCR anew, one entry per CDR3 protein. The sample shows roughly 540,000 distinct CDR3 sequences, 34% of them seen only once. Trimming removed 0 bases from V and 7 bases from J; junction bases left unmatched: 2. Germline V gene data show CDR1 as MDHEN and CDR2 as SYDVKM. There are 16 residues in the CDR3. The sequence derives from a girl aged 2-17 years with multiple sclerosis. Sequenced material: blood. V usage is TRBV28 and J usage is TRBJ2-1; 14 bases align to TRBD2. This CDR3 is CASSLWTSGGDNEQFF. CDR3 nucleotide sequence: TGTGCCAGCAGTTTATGGACTAGCGGGGGGGATAATGAGCAGTTCTTC.